The entry below gives a single T cell receptor beta chain sequence along with its context. Here immunoSEQ multiplex PCR was the method, and the copy in TCRdb shows in-frame clones only, minus some. In the table there are 2 million to 2.5 million clones, approximately 90% of which are singletons. The data belong to a study of shared clonotypes between healthy human individuals. Germline V gives CDR1 MDHEN, CDR2 SYDVKM. V was shortened by 6 bases and J by 4 bases, with 19 bases between the two germline ends. The CDR3 runs to 15 residues. Sequenced input: naive CD4+ T cells from PBMCs. Subset specified: CD45RA+ positively selected. V is TRBV28 and J is TRBJ2-7; perhaps D is TRBD1 or TRBD2 (7 bases each). The source of this sequence is a man between 18 and 29 years old in good health. Some clones in this sample may be carry-over from other donors' samples. Written as DNA, the CDR3 is TGTGCCAGCAGCCGGTCAGGGGGGGGACCTTACGAGCAGTACTTC. Protein sequence: CASSRSGGGPYEQYF.